This is a list of T cell receptor beta chains from one sample in a study of T cells after yellow fever vaccination. In TCRdb, the 5' RACE reads were re-called with MiXCR into one record per CDR3 protein. This table has over 300,000 distinct CDR3 sequences, roughly 6.8% appearing once. Sequenced material: PBMCs, taken about 41 days after the first yellow fever vaccination. These receptor sequences come from a young man who received the YFV17D yellow fever vaccine. The CDR3 runs from the conserved cysteine through the conserved F or W.

TRBJ1-4,TRBV6-1,CASSDIAENEKLFF
TRBJ1-5,TRBV7-2,CASSKTSARGSNQPQHF
TRBJ2-4,TRBV10-2,CATYLGGALAKNIQYF
TRBJ2-5,TRBV5-4,CASSSRESGQTQYF
TRBJ2-3,TRBV7-9,CASSLNREKDTQYF
TRBJ1-4,TRBV5-6,CASSWGRTNEKLFF
TRBJ2-3,TRBV20-1,CSARDRSGASTDTQYF
TRBJ2-3,TRBV11-3,CASSARGRSSSGDTQYF
TRBJ2-5,TRBV7-2,CASSPERRETQYF
TRBJ2-2,TRBV5-6,CASSLAGGATGELFF
TRBJ2-3,TRBV6-2/TRBV6-3,CASSYSPLAGGPGVERRTDTQYF
TRBJ2-3,TRBV5-1,CASYPEHTSGGYVHTQYF
TRBJ2-5,TRBV7-2,CASSSRTSGTETQYF
TRBJ1-6,TRBV20-1,CSARRQGGSPLHF
TRBJ1-6,TRBV5-1,CASSLDGTLGSPLHF
TRBJ2-5,TRBV3-1,CASSLHGAYQETQYF
TRBJ1-2,TRBV7-9,CASSPRGNGYTF
TRBJ2-2,TRBV12-3/TRBV12-4,CASSSLYTGELFF
TRBJ1-1,TRBV30,CAWSEAGQLNTEAFF
TRBJ1-1,TRBV4-3,CASSQDRWGENTEAFF
TRBJ1-1,TRBV6-2/TRBV6-3,CASSRQGYTEAFF
TRBJ2-5,TRBV4-2,CASSQEGRAQTQYF
TRBJ2-5,TRBV9,CASSGADSGWETQYF
TRBJ2-7,TRBV4-3,CASSQGTGSLYEQYF
TRBJ1-1,TRBV3-1,CASSGTSNTEAFF
TRBJ1-5,TRBV20-1,CSARVRGRGGNQPQHF
TRBJ2-1,TRBV5-1,CASSRGAGAYNEQFF
TRBJ2-7,TRBV5-1,CASSFLQGKYEQYF
TRBJ1-5,TRBV28,CASGPGTGNQPQHF
TRBJ2-5,TRBV7-2,CASSDFVGLAGSETQYF
TRBJ1-5,TRBV6-2/TRBV6-3,CASSRGYRNQPQHF
TRBJ2-1,TRBV12-3/TRBV12-4,CASSGNPAGGDEQFF
TRBJ2-7,TRBV15,CATSIGTGDYEQYF
TRBJ2-3,TRBV3-1,CASSLYGTGGAYF
TRBJ2-7,TRBV7-2,CASSPRTGEGYEQYF
TRBJ2-1,TRBV10-3,CAISGTSGGPKGGQFF
TRBJ2-1,TRBV7-2,CASTFPGGPPQFF
TRBJ1-2,TRBV7-2,CASSLYSGGYTF
TRBJ2-1,TRBV2,CASLAGGGYNEQFF
TRBJ2-3,TRBV12-3/TRBV12-4,CASSPGVAGPTQYF
TRBJ2-7,TRBV20-1,CSALGRGGPYEQYF
TRBJ2-1,TRBV7-3,CASSPRLAVNEQFF
TRBJ2-3,TRBV5-1,CASKGLAYADTQYF
TRBJ2-1,TRBV7-9,CASSSAGFGEQFF
TRBJ2-1,TRBV29-1,CSVSSGGGYYNEQFF
TRBJ2-3,TRBV20-1,CSAREGGTYTDTQYF
TRBJ2-2,TRBV11-2,CASSLGVSGRGPNTGELFF
TRBJ2-1,TRBV6-4,CASREAGFSYNEQFF
TRBJ2-1,TRBV5-4,CASSGPTPGDEQFF
TRBJ2-7,TRBV5-1,CASSPVGTGGLAVYEQYF
TRBJ1-4,TRBV25-1,CASSRPGDRDEKLFF
TRBJ1-1,TRBV7-9,CASSSQTGMHTEAFF
TRBJ2-5,TRBV6-2/TRBV6-3,CASSYEGVETQYF